This entry lists 12 T cell receptor beta chains sequenced from one sample in a study of CD8+ T cells in alopecia areata. The treatment is: oral pan-JAK inhibitor, 5-10 mg twice daily. From alopecia areata patients, lesional scalp punch biopsies and peripheral blood were collected. Sequencing templates came from extracted RNA that was reverse transcribed into cDNA. Clones were sequenced by immunoSEQ multiplex PCR, and TCRdb holds only the in-frame ones, with some missing. Among approximately 6,000 clones listed, around three fifths were seen once. The sequences come from skin, collected at approximately week 30, from a patient treated with tofacitinib. The receptor source for this set is a human donor with alopecia areata.

V is TRBV7-9 and J is TRBJ2-7; 8 bases map to TRBD2. V gave up 1 base and J gave up 6 bases; unmatched junction bases: 5. This CDR3 comprises 14 residues. From germline, CDR1 is SEHNR and CDR2 FQNEAQ (reference sequence). The CDR3 loop reads CASSLGRGAAEQYF. The CDR3 DNA reads as TGTGCCAGCAGCTTAGGGCGGGGGGCAGCCGAGCAGTACTTC. The full variable domain, in which reference TRBV7-9 and TRBJ2-7 provide the parts outside the CDR3, is DTGVSQNPRHKITKRGQNVTFRCDPISEHNRLYWYRQTLGQGPEFLTYFQNEAQLEKSRLLSDRFSAERPKGSFSTLEIQRTEQGDSAMYLCASSLGRGAAEQYFGPGTRLTVT.

The V call is TRBV7-9, the J call TRBJ1-2, with 8 positions matching TRBD1. Germline V lookup: CDR1 SEHNR, CDR2 FQNEAQ (reference sequence). V lost 4 bases and J lost 6; bases outside the gene matches: 10. The CDR3 contains 15 residues. CDR3 sequence reads: CASSSGTGLSDGYTF. CDR3 sequence (DNA): TGTGCCAGCAGCTCAGGGACAGGACTAAGTGATGGCTACACCTTC.

The chain is built from TRBV2 and TRBJ2-2; possibly TRBD1 for D (6 bases). Germline loops: CDR1 SNHLY, CDR2 FYNNEI. The V end lost 2 bases, the J end lost 4 bases, and 14 bases lay between the germline ends. This CDR3 has 16 amino acids. CDR3 residues: CASSEWDIWFTGELFF. CDR3 sequence (DNA): TGTGCCAGCAGTGAATGGGACATCTGGTTCACCGGGGAGCTGTTTTTT. The full variable domain, rest sourced from reference TRBV2 and TRBJ2-2, is EPEVTQTPSHQVTQMGQEVILRCVPISNHLYFYWYRQILGQKVEFLVSFYNNEISEKSEIFDDQFSVERPDGSNFTLKIRSTKLEDSAMYFCASSEWDIWFTGELFFGEGSRLTVL.

The rearrangement links TRBV10-1 to TRBJ2-1, with a weak D call TRBD1 (5 bases). Looked up from germline, CDR1 is WNHNN and CDR2 is SYGVQD (reference sequence). The CDR3 sequence is 13 residues long. Trimming took off 7 bases at V and 9 bases at J, with 16 bases between the two ends. CDR3 sequence: CASTRARATEQFF. The CDR3, as DNA: TGCGCCAGCACCCGGGCCAGGGCCACTGAGCAGTTCTTC.

This clone was counted only a few times. The chain employs TRBV4-2 and TRBJ2-1; D remains ambiguous. The CDR3 sequence is 17 residues long. Germline V gene data show CDR1 as LGHNA and CDR2 as YNFKEQ. The V gene lost 0 bases and the J gene lost 5 bases, with 17 bases spanning the gap. CDR3 region: CASSQDFRKRTHNEQFF. CDR3 DNA: TGTGCCAGCAGCCAAGACTTTCGTAAGCGAACCCACAATGAGCAGTTCTTC.

CDR3 sequence reads: CSVVGAKNIQYF. In DNA form, the CDR3 reads TGCAGCGTTGTTGGGGCCAAAAACATTCAGTACTTC. The chain carries TRBV29-1 and TRBJ2-4, with D hard to call. This CDR3 has 12 residues. Trimming removed 4 bases from V and 1 base from J, with 5 bases in between. From germline, CDR1 is SQVTM and CDR2 ANQGSEA.

The rearrangement joins TRBV29-1 to TRBJ2-3; perhaps TRBD1 as D (6 bases). Between the trimmed V and J ends, which lost 4 bases and 9 bases, there was a span of 14 bases. The CDR3 totals 12 residues. Germline CDR1 and CDR2: SQVTM and ANQGSEA. This CDR3 reads CSVVEQGRTQYF. The CDR3 DNA sequence: TGCAGCGTTGTAGAACAGGGACGAACGCAGTATTTT.

This clone was seen just once. The V and J genes are TRBV19 and TRBJ2-5; 8 positions match TRBD2. The better agreement between TRBJ2-7 and the DNA end casts doubt on the J call. CDR3 size: 15 residues. Per germline, CDR1 LNHDA and CDR2 SQIVND (reference sequence). The CDR3: CASTLTSASSYEQYF. For the CDR3, the DNA is TGTGCCAGCACCCTGACTAGCGCCAGCTCCTACGAGCAGTACTTC.

V usage is TRBV11-2 and J usage is TRBJ1-1; D ambiguous. Germline V gene lookup returns CDR1 SGHAT and CDR2 FQNNGV. V lost 5 bases and J lost 0, with 10 bases in between. The CDR3 consists of 14 residues. CDR3 in DNA: TGTGCCAGCAGCCCGGGGTTCATGAACACTGAAGCTTTCTTT. This translates into CASSPGFMNTEAFF.

The gene calls are TRBV29-1 and TRBJ2-3; 8 bases line up with TRBD2. In germline, CDR1 is SQVTM, CDR2 ANQGSEA. V lost 4 bases and J lost 3; bases outside the gene matches: 9. This CDR3 is built from 15 residues. CDR3: CSVAQPGLGTDTQYF. The DNA for the CDR3 is TGCAGCGTTGCACAGCCGGGACTAGGTACAGATACGCAGTATTTT.

This clone has just a few counts. V and J are TRBV29-1 and TRBJ1-5; D remains ambiguous. V was clipped by 0 bases and J by 6 bases, with 6 bases between them. Germline V gene data show CDR1 as SQVTM and CDR2 as ANQGSEA. The CDR3 is made up of 12 amino acids. In DNA, the CDR3 is TGCAGCGTTGAAGAGTACGGTCAGCCCCAGCATTTT. It is translated as CSVEEYGQPQHF.

This clone was observed a handful of times. J is TRBJ2-1 and V is TRBV2; no clear D. In germline, CDR1 is SNHLY, CDR2 FYNNEI. V was pared by 7 bases and J by 0 bases, with 10 bases between. The CDR3 sequence is 14 residues long. In DNA form, the CDR3 reads TGTGCCAGCACCGGTTTAAGCTCCTACAATGAGCAGTTCTTC. Encoded protein: CASTGLSSYNEQFF.